This T cell receptor beta chain was captured in a study of Graves' ophthalmopathy and Graves' hyperthyroidism. Germline assignment: CDR1 ENHRY and CDR2 SYGVKD. Trimming removed 5 bases from V and 4 bases from J, with 20 bases in between. The CDR3 has 16 amino acids. Scientists amplified the TCR beta CDR3 regions from RNA transcripts. RT-PCR in the first round used HTBI primers; a second-round multiplex PCR followed. TCRdb analysed the multiplex PCR reads with MiXCR anew, one entry per CDR3 protein. The sample contains about 1.2 million distinct CDR3 sequences, about two fifths of which appear only once. Excluded: other autoimmune disease, uncontrolled infection, pregnancy or lactation. This clonotype was seen a single time. The antigen remains unidentified. Study-wide results and limits: A model built from 13 signatures distinguished ophthalmopathy from stable hyperthyroidism with roughly 90% sensitivity and about 77% specificity.

This sequence joins TRBV10-3 and TRBJ1-2; TRBD1 is a possible D gene (6 bases). The sequence was collected from an adult man with Graves' hyperthyroidism. The sequencing sample was made of peripheral blood or thyroid tissue (not recorded which). The CDR3 region has the DNA TGTGCCATCAGTTATGCAGGGGAGGCCTATTCCTATGGCTACACCTTC. Translated, it gives CAISYAGEAYSYGYTF.